The rows below give T cell receptor beta chains drawn from one sample of a study of T cell responses to AZD1222 COVID-19 vaccine. Assay used: immunoSEQ multiplex PCR; TCRdb lists only in-frame clones, some missing. Of 95,000 to 150,000 clones in the sample, roughly 88% were seen once. Sequencing used peripheral blood, obtained on day 0 of AZD1222 vaccination. All receptors derive from an adult in good health. Both conserved end residues are part of each CDR3. Fields, in order: V gene, J gene, D gene, clone size, CDR3 protein, CDR3 DNA. D genes are given only for firm matches. Size is stated for part of the rows, as once, few or many counts, or as a class when the clone is expanded.

TRBV6-2/TRBV6-3	TRBJ2-5	NA	NA	CASSYTTRRETQYF	TGTGCCAGCAGTTACACCACGAGGAGAGAGACCCAGTACTTC
TRBV5-5	TRBJ2-5	NA	NA	CASSRDGQETQYF	TGTGCCAGCAGCAGGGACGGCCAAGAGACCCAGTACTTC
TRBV4-3	TRBJ1-1	NA	NA	CASSQVPGEAFF	TGCGCCAGCAGCCAAGTTCCAGGCGAAGCTTTCTTT
TRBV7-2	TRBJ2-3	TRBD2	NA	CASSLAGLALPWDTQYF	TGTGCCAGCAGCTTAGCAGGACTAGCGCTTCCTTGGGATACGCAGTATTTT
TRBV6-5	TRBJ2-7	TRBD2	NA	CASKTSGGYYEQYF	TGTGCCAGCAAAACCTCCGGGGGGTACTACGAGCAGTACTTC
TRBV6-5	TRBJ1-5	NA	NA	CASRPQSNQPQHF	TGTGCCAGCAGACCTCAAAGCAATCAGCCCCAGCATTTT
TRBV6-5	TRBJ1-2	TRBD1	NA	CAIQGKATYNYGYTF	TGTGCTATACAGGGGAAAGCGACCTATAACTATGGCTACACCTTC
TRBV19	TRBJ1-1	NA	NA	CASSPPRANGNTEAFF	TGTGCCAGTAGTCCCCCCCGGGCGAATGGGAACACTGAAGCTTTCTTT
TRBV19	TRBJ1-2	TRBD1	NA	CASIEGGLARGFYGYTF	TGTGCCAGTATTGAGGGAGGTCTGGCCAGGGGGTTCTATGGCTACACCTTC
TRBV6-5	TRBJ1-5	NA	NA	CASLARAGSNQPQHF	TGTGCCAGCCTGGCCAGGGCAGGGTCCAATCAGCCCCAGCATTTT
TRBV6-5	TRBJ1-6	TRBD1	NA	CASKTGGKSPLHF	TGTGCCAGCAAGACAGGGGGCAAATCACCCCTCCACTTT
TRBV4-1	TRBJ2-1	TRBD1	NA	CASSQPRTGLKWYEQFF	TGCGCCAGCAGCCAACCCAGGACAGGGTTAAAGTGGTATGAGCAGTTCTTC
TRBV5-1	TRBJ2-7	TRBD1	NA	CASSRDRDRVREQYF	TGCGCCAGCAGCCGAGACCGGGACAGGGTACGCGAGCAGTACTTC
TRBV19	TRBJ2-4	TRBD1	NA	CASSTRDSWGTKNIQYF	TGTGCCAGTAGTACTCGGGACAGTTGGGGGACCAAAAACATTCAGTACTTC
TRBV6-2/TRBV6-3	TRBJ2-7	NA	NA	CASSLGNGKGYEQYF	TGTGCCAGCAGCCTCGGGAACGGGAAAGGGTACGAGCAGTACTTC
TRBV18	TRBJ2-1	TRBD2	few	CASSATGTSGPNEQFF	TGTGCCAGCTCAGCCACCGGGACTAGCGGGCCCAATGAGCAGTTCTTC
TRBV6-5	TRBJ2-6	NA	NA	CASSIDPSGANVLTF	TGTGCCAGCAGTATAGACCCTTCTGGGGCCAACGTCCTGACTTTC
TRBV5-1	TRBJ2-7	NA	once	CASSFLQNYEQYF	TGCGCCAGCAGCTTCCTACAGAACTACGAGCAGTACTTC
TRBV5-6	TRBJ1-1	NA	once	CASSLSVSMNTEAFF	TGTGCCAGCAGCTTGTCGGTTTCCATGAACACTGAAGCTTTCTTT
TRBV6-2/TRBV6-3	TRBJ2-1	TRBD2	NA	CASSRLAVQPKFF	TGTGCCAGCAGTCGACTAGCGGTTCAGCCGAAGTTCTTC
TRBV11-2	TRBJ1-3	NA	NA	CASSLTGNTIYF	TGTGCCAGCAGCTTGACCGGAAACACCATATATTTT
TRBV28	TRBJ1-5	NA	NA	CASRSPGGGYQPQHF	TGTGCCAGCCGATCTCCGGGTGGGGGCTATCAGCCCCAGCATTTT
TRBV5-4	TRBJ2-1	NA	NA	CASSPAADPYNEQFF	TGTGCCAGCAGCCCAGCAGCGGACCCCTACAATGAGCAGTTCTTC